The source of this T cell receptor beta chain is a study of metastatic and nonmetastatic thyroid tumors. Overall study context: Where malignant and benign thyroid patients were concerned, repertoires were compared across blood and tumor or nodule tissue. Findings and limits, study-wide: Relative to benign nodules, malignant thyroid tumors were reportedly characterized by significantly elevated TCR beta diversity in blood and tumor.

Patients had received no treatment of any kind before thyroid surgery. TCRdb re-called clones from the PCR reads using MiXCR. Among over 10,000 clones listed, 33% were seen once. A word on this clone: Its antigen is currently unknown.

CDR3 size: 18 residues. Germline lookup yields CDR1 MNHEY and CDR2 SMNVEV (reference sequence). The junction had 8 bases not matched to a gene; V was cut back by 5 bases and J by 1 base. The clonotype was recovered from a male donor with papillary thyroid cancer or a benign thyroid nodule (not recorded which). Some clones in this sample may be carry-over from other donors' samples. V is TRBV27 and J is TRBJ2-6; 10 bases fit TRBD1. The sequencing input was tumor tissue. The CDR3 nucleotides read TGTGCCAGCAGTCTAACCGGGACAGGGGTATCTGGGGCCAACGTCCTGACTTTC. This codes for CASSLTGTGVSGANVLTF.